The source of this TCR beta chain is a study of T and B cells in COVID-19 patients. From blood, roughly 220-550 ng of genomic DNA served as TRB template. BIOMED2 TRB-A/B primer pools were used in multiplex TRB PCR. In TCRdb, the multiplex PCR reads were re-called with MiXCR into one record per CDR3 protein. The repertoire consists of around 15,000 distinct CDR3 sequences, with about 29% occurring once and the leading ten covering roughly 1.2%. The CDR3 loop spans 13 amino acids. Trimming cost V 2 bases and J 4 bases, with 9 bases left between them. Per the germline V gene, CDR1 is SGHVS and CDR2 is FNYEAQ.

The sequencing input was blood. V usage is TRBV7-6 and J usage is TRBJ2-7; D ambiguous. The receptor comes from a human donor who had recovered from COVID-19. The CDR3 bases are TGTGCCAGCAGCTTAAGCGCTACATACGAGCAGTACTTC. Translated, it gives CASSLSATYEQYF.